The 15 T cell receptor beta chains in this list originate from one sample, sequenced in a study of human CD4 T cells and Enterobacteriaceae. Sorting took every CD4+ cell except CD45RA+CCR7+CD95- naive cells, reaching over 95% purity. Clones were sequenced by immunoSEQ multiplex PCR, and TCRdb holds only the in-frame ones, with some missing. The top ten clones hold over 1.5% of a sample with tens of thousands of clones, roughly 79% of them seen once. Specimen: memory CD4+ T cells from blood. All receptors come from a human donor in good health.

The chain carries TRBV2 and TRBJ2-3; TRBD2 is a possible D gene (5 bases). CDR1 is SNHLY, CDR2 FYNNEI, per germline. This CDR3 is built from 16 residues. The ends were cut back, 3 bases at V and 0 bases at J, with 13 bases in the middle. CDR3 sequence (DNA): TGTGCCAGCAGTGATGGAGCGCGGGCAAGCACAGATACGCAGTATTTT. This gives the protein CASSDGARASTDTQYF.

The chain joins TRBV2 to TRBJ2-5; 14 bases are shared with TRBD2. This CDR3 spans 14 amino acids. The V gene's germline CDR1 is SNHLY and CDR2 FYNNEI. Trimming took 3 bases from V and 7 from J; bases not matched to a gene: 1. The CDR3 reads CASSEGLAGATQYF. DNA of the CDR3: TGTGCCAGCAGTGAGGGACTAGCGGGGGCGACCCAGTACTTC.

This clone was picked up one time. The gene calls are TRBV28 and TRBJ1-5; D perhaps matches TRBD1 (6 bases). This CDR3 comprises 17 residues. V lost 10 bases and J 0 bases, leaving 22 bases between the germline ends. Germline lookup yields CDR1 MDHEN and CDR2 SYDVKM. CDR3 sequence reads: CATYSRGAFSSNQPQHF. The CDR3 nucleotides read TGTGCCACCTACTCCCGGGGGGCGTTTAGTAGCAATCAGCCCCAGCATTTT.

The rearrangement uses TRBV5-6 and TRBJ1-1; TRBD1 aligns across 11 bases. CDR3 length: 16 amino acids. Germline V gives CDR1 SGHDT, CDR2 YYEEEE. Trimming removed 4 bases from V and 4 bases from J; junction bases left unmatched: 9. CDR3 protein: CASSPPGGTGGTEAFF. For the CDR3, the DNA is TGTGCCAGCAGCCCCCCTGGGGGGACAGGGGGCACTGAAGCTTTCTTT.

V and J are TRBV7-3 and TRBJ2-2, with D possibly being TRBD1 (6 bases). The V end lost 2 bases, the J end lost 0 bases, and 10 bases lay between the germline ends. Germline V gene lookup returns CDR1 SGHTA and CDR2 FQGTGA. CDR3 length equals 16 residues. The CDR3 nucleotides read TGTGCCAGCAGCTTATACGCAGGGGCGAACACCGGGGAGCTGTTTTTT. Translated, it gives CASSLYAGANTGELFF.

The gene calls are TRBV6-1 and TRBJ1-5; D call uncertain. Trimming pared 4 bases from V and 5 bases from J, leaving 9 bases between. The CDR3 has 13 amino acids. Germline CDR1 MNHNS, CDR2 SASEGT. The DNA of the CDR3 is TGTGCCAGCAGTGTTTTTACAGATCAGCCCCAGCATTTT. Its translation is CASSVFTDQPQHF.

The rearrangement links TRBV7-9 to TRBJ1-2; a possible D gene is TRBD1 (5 bases). Trimming pared 3 bases from V and 4 bases from J, leaving 12 bases between. CDR1 is SEHNR and CDR2 is FQNEAQ in the germline V gene (reference sequence). This CDR3 has 14 residues. The CDR3 coding sequence is TGTGCCAGCAGCTTCGGGGGAGGTAGCTATGGCTACACCTTC. This codes for CASSFGGGSYGYTF.

This clone was detected only a few times. This rearrangement joins TRBV6-5 to TRBJ2-7; TRBD1 aligns across 9 bases. The germline V gene encodes CDR1 MNHEY and CDR2 SVGAGI. The CDR3 is 14 amino acids. The ends lost 0 bases at V and 6 bases at J; junction bases unmatched: 3. This CDR3 is CASSYSTGQGEQYF. The CDR3 nucleotides are TGTGCCAGCAGTTACTCGACGGGACAGGGCGAGCAGTACTTC.

The chain links TRBV5-1 to TRBJ2-5; possible D gene TRBD2, 6 bases. The germline V and J ends were trimmed by 4 bases and 5 bases, with 15 bases remaining between them. Germline CDR1 is SGHRS and CDR2 is YFSETQ. The CDR3 length is 14 residues. DNA of the CDR3: TGCGCCAGCAGCGATTCCAGTGGGGGGGAGACCCAGTACTTC. This codes for CASSDSSGGETQYF.

This chain links TRBV28 with TRBJ2-1, with no clear D. Germline V gene lookup returns CDR1 MDHEN and CDR2 SYDVKM. V lost 3 bases, J lost 9 bases, and 18 bases lay in between. The CDR3 loop spans 15 amino acids. CDR3 sequence reads: CASSFPQTSSTEQFF. CDR3 coding DNA: TGTGCCAGCAGTTTCCCCCAGACCTCCTCGACTGAGCAGTTCTTC.

The chain uses TRBV7-9 and TRBJ2-2; 8 nucleotides match TRBD1. CDR1 is SEHNR and CDR2 is FQNEAQ in the germline V gene (reference sequence). The CDR3 covers 18 residues. Trimming removed 5 bases from V and 4 bases from J; junction bases left unmatched: 15. CDR3 region: CASSEDRVNLRFTGELFF. Here the CDR3 DNA reads TGTGCCAGCAGCGAGGACAGGGTGAATCTCCGATTCACCGGGGAGCTGTTTTTT.

The J gene is TRBJ2-1, the V gene TRBV5-6, with D maybe TRBD2 (7 bases). Trimming removed 4 bases from V and 0 bases from J, with 14 bases in between. The CDR3 runs to 16 residues. Germline CDR1 is SGHDT and CDR2 is YYEEEE. The CDR3 region has the DNA TGTGCCAGCAGCCGCAGAGGGGGGGGCTCCTACAATGAGCAGTTCTTC. This gives the protein CASSRRGGGSYNEQFF.

The chain recombines TRBV27 with TRBJ2-5; 8 bases are shared with TRBD1. V lost 3 bases to trimming and J lost 3 bases; unmatched junction nucleotides: 3. The CDR3 length is 14 residues. Per germline, CDR1 MNHEY and CDR2 SMNVEV (reference sequence). The CDR3 DNA follows: TGTGCCAGCAGTTTTTTACAGGGGGAAGAGACCCAGTACTTC. Residues: CASSFLQGEETQYF.

The CDR3 region has the DNA TGTGCCAGCAGCTTGGGGGGGGTGAATCAGCCCCAGCATTTT. Translation gives CASSLGGVNQPQHF. The chain uses TRBV5-8 and TRBJ1-5; D possibly corresponds to TRBD1 (5 bases). Germline CDR1 is SGHTS and CDR2 is YDEGEE. Trimming removed 0 bases at V and 4 bases at J, with 8 bases between. The CDR3 has 14 residues.

The gene calls are TRBV7-2 and TRBJ2-1; tentatively, D is TRBD2 (6 bases). There are 14 residues in the CDR3. CDR1 and CDR2 (germline): SGHTA, FQGNSA. The ends were cut back, 3 bases at V and 4 bases at J, with 10 bases in the middle. The chain's CDR3 is CASSFHGGYNEQFF. The CDR3 DNA reads as TGTGCCAGCAGCTTCCACGGGGGTTACAATGAGCAGTTCTTC.